The 9 T cell receptor beta chains below come from one sample, sequenced in a study of cytomegalovirus exposure and HLA in healthy donors. PCR was performed using 60 Vbeta and 13 Jbeta primers. The protocol was immunoSEQ multiplex PCR, while the TCRdb copy is restricted to in-frame clones and leaves out a portion. Seen here are some 80,000 clones, about four fifths observed once, and the top ten hold nearly 3.5%. The sequencing input was PBMCs. The receptors come from a man aged 35 to 55 in good health and CMV-seronegative.

This chain uses TRBV7-2 with TRBJ2-1, with D maybe TRBD1 (6 bases). Germline CDR1 SGHTA, CDR2 FQGNSA. This CDR3 is 15 amino acids long. V was shortened by 3 bases and J by 5 bases, with 14 bases between the two germline ends. CDR3 nucleotides: TGTGCCAGCAGCTTGGGCAGGGGAGTTAACAATGAGCAGTTCTTC. Its protein product is CASSLGRGVNNEQFF.

The chain carries TRBV19 and TRBJ2-3; TRBD1 aligns across 10 bases. The CDR3 contains 17 residues. Germline CDR1 reads LNHDA; CDR2 reads SQIVND (reference sequence). V was clipped by 5 bases and J by 3 bases; unmatched bases: 11. The CDR3 region is CASSDPRRDRGTDTQYF. CDR3 DNA: TGTGCCAGTAGTGACCCCCGGCGGGACAGGGGAACAGATACGCAGTATTTT. Full variable domain (rest looked up from reference TRBV19 and TRBJ2-3): DGGITQSPKYLFRKEGQNVTLSCEQNLNHDAMYWYRQDPGQGLRLIYYSQIVNDFQKGDIAEGYSVSREKKESFPLTVTSAQKNPTAFYLCASSDPRRDRGTDTQYFGPGTRLTVL.

The rearrangement joins TRBV5-4 to TRBJ2-1; TRBD2 matches at 9 bases. Trimming took 4 bases from V and 7 from J; bases not matched to a gene: 9. The CDR3 totals 15 residues. Germline loops: CDR1 SGHNT, CDR2 YYREEE (reference sequence). This CDR3 is CASSPRLAGLNEQFF. In nucleotides, the CDR3 is TGTGCCAGCAGCCCCAGGCTAGCGGGGTTGAATGAGCAGTTCTTC.

This rearrangement joins TRBV23-1 to TRBJ1-5; possible D gene TRBD1, 6 bases. TRBV23-1 is annotated as an ORF whose role is uncertain. The CDR3 spans 14 residues. Trimming took off 2 bases at V and 5 bases at J, with 10 bases between the two ends. The CDR3 nucleotides read TGCGCCAGCAGTCAACAGGGGAAAGATCAGCCCCAGCATTTT. Amino acid sequence: CASSQQGKDQPQHF.

The chain employs TRBV5-1 and TRBJ1-1, with D hard to call. V lost 0 bases, J lost 8 bases, and 11 bases lay in between. The CDR3 is 13 residues long. Germline loops: CDR1 SGHRS, CDR2 YFSETQ. The CDR3 reads CASSLAGAVEAFF. In DNA form, the CDR3 reads TGCGCCAGCAGCTTGGCCGGAGCAGTCGAAGCTTTCTTT.

V and J are TRBV23-1 and TRBJ1-4; 8 positions match TRBD1. TRBV23-1 is given ORF status, its function remaining uncertain. V lost 4 bases, J lost 2 bases, and 15 bases stayed unmatched. The CDR3 runs to 19 residues. CDR3 sequence (DNA): TGCGCCAGCAGTCGTAAAACCGGGACAGGAATGGTGACTAATGAAAAACTGTTTTTT. As protein: CASSRKTGTGMVTNEKLFF.

CDR3 loop: CASSVGRGGGYTF. As DNA, the CDR3 is TGCGCCAGCAGTGTGGGGCGGGGCGGTGGCTACACCTTC. This chain uses TRBV5-1 with TRBJ1-2, with D tentatively TRBD1 (5 bases). V gave up 5 bases and J gave up 7 bases, with 15 bases separating them. This CDR3 region has 13 residues. From germline, CDR1 is SGHRS and CDR2 YFSETQ.

This chain joins TRBV2 and TRBJ2-1, with TRBD2 identical over 13 bases. The CDR3 has 15 amino acids. Germline CDR1 SNHLY, CDR2 FYNNEI. Germline trimming cut 4 bases from V and 4 bases from J; bases unmatched to any gene: 1. The CDR3 DNA reads TGTGCCAGCAGTGGGGGACTAGCGGGGTACAATGAGCAGTTCTTC. It encodes CASSGGLAGYNEQFF.

This CDR3 reads CASSYNGGELFF. CDR3 nucleotide sequence: TGTGCCAGCAGTTACAACGGCGGGGAGCTGTTTTTT. This rearrangement joins TRBV6-5 to TRBJ2-2; no clear D. The CDR3 is made up of 12 amino acids. From germline, CDR1 is MNHEY and CDR2 SVGAGI. V lost 2 bases and J 7 bases, leaving 5 bases between the germline ends.